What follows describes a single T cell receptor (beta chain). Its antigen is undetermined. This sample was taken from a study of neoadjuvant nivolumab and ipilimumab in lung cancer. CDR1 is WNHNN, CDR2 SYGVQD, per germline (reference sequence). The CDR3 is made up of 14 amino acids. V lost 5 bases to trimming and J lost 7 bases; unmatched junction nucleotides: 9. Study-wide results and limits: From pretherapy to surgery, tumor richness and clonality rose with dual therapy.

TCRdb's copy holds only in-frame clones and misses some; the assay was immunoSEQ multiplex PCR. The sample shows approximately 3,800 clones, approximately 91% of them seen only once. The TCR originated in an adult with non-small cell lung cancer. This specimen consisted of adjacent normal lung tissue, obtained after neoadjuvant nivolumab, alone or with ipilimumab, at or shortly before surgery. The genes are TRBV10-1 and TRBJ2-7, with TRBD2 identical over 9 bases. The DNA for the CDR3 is TGCGCCAGCAGTAAAGCGGGAGGCCTACAAGAGCAGTACTTC. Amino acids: CASSKAGGLQEQYF.